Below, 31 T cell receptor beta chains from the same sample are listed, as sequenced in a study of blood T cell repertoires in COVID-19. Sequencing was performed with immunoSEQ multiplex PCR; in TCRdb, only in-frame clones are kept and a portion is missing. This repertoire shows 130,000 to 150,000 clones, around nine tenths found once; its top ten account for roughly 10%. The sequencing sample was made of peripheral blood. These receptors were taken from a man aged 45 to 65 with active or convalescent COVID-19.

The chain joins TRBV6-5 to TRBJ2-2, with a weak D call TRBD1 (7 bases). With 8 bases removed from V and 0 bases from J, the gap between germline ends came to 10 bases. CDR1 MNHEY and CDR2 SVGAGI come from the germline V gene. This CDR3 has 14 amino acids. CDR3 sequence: CASGGTANTGELFF. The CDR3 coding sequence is TGTGCCAGCGGGGGGACAGCGAACACCGGGGAGCTGTTTTTT.

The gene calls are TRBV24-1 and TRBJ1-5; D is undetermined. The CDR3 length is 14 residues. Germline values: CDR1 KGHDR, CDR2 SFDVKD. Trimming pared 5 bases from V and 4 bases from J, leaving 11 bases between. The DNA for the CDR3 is TGTGCCACCAGTGTGGGAGGACGGAATCAGCCCCAGCATTTT. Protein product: CATSVGGRNQPQHF.

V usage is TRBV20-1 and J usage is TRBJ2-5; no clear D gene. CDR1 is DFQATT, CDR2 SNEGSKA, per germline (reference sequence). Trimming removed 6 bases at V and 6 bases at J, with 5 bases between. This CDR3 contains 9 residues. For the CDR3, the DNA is TGCAGTGCCCGTCAGACCCAGTACTTC. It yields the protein CSARQTQYF.

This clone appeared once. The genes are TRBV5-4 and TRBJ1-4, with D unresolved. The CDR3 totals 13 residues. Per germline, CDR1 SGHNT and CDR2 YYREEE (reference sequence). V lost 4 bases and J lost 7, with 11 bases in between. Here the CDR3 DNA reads TGTGCCAGCAGCGAGGAATGGAGTGAAAAACTGTTTTTT. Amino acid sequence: CASSEEWSEKLFF.

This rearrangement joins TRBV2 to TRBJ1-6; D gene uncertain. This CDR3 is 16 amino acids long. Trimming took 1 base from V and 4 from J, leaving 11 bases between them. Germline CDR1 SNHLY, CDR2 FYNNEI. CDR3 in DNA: TGTGCCAGCAGTGAAGGTAGCCCACGTTATAATTCACCCCTCCACTTT. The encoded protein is CASSEGSPRYNSPLHF.

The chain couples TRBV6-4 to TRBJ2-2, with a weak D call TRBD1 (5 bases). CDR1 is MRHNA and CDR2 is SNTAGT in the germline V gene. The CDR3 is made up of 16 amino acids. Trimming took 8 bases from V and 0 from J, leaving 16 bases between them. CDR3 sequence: CASSGQGTSNTGELFF. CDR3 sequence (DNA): TGTGCCAGCTCGGGTCAGGGCACCTCGAACACCGGGGAGCTGTTTTTT.

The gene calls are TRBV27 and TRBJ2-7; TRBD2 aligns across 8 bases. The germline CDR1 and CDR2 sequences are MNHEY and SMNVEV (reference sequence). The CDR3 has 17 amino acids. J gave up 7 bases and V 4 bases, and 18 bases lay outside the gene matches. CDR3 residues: CASSYLWSGSGGAEQYF. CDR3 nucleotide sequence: TGTGCCAGCAGTTATTTGTGGAGCGGGAGCGGAGGGGCGGAGCAGTACTTC.

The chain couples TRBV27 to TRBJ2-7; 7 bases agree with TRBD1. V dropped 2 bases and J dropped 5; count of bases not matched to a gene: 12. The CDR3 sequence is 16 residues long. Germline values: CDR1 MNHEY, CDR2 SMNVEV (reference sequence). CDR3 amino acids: CASSLRRAGGFNEQYF. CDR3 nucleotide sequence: TGTGCCAGCAGTTTAAGGCGGGCAGGGGGATTCAACGAGCAGTACTTC.

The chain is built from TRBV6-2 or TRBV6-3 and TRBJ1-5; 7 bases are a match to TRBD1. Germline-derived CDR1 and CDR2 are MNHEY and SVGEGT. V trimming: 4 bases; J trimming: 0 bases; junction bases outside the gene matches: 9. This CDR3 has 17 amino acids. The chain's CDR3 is CASSSHGTVYSNQPQHF. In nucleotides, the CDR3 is TGTGCCAGCAGTTCCCACGGGACAGTTTATAGCAATCAGCCCCAGCATTTT.

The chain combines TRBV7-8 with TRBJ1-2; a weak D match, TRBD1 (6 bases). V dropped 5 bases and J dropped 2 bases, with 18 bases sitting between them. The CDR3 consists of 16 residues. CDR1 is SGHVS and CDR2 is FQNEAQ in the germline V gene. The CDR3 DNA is TGTGCCAGCAGCCGGATCAACAGGGAATCGAACTATGGCTACACCTTC. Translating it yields CASSRINRESNYGYTF.

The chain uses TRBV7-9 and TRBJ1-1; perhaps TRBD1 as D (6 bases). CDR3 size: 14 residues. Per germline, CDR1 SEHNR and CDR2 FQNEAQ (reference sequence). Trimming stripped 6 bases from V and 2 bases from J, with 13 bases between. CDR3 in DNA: TGTGCCAGCAGGCATCGACAGGCTAACACTGAAGCTTTCTTT. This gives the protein CASRHRQANTEAFF.

CDR3 region: CASSLEKLQETQYF. The CDR3 region has the DNA TGCGCCAGCAGCTTGGAGAAGCTTCAAGAGACCCAGTACTTC. J is TRBJ2-5 and V is TRBV5-1, with D uncertain. Trimming removed 0 bases at V and 2 bases at J, with 8 bases between. CDR1 and CDR2 from the germline V gene are SGHRS and YFSETQ. The CDR3 is 14 amino acids.

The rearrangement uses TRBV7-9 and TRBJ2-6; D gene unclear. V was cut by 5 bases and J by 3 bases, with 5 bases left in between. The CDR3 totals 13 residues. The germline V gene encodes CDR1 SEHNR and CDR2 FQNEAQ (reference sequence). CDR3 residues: CASSPVGANVLTF. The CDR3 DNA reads TGTGCCAGCAGCCCCGTTGGGGCCAACGTCCTGACTTTC. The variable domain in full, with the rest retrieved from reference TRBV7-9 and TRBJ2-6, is DTGVSQNPRHKITKRGQNVTFRCDPISEHNRLYWYRQTLGQGPEFLTYFQNEAQLEKSRLLSDRFSAERPKGSFSTLEIQRTEQGDSAMYLCASSPVGANVLTFGAGSRLTVL.

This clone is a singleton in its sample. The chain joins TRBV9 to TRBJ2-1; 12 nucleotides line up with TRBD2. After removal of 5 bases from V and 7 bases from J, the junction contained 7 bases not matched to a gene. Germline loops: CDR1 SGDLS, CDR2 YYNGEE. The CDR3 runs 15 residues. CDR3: CASSPGLAGPNEQFF. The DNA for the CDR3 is TGTGCCAGCAGTCCGGGACTAGCGGGCCCGAATGAGCAGTTCTTC.

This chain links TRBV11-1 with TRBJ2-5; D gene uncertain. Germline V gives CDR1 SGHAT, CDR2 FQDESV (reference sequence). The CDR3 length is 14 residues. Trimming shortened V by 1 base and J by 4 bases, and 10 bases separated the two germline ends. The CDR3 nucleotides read TGTGCCAGCAGCTTAGTAGCTAGTAGAGAGACCCAGTACTTC. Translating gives CASSLVASRETQYF.

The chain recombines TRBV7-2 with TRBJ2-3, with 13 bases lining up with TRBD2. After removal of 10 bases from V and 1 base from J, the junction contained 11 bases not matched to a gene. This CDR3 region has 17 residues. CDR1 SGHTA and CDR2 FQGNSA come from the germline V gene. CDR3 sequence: CAITLGLAGYRTDTQYF. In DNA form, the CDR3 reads TGTGCCATTACCCTGGGACTAGCGGGGTACCGCACAGATACGCAGTATTTT.

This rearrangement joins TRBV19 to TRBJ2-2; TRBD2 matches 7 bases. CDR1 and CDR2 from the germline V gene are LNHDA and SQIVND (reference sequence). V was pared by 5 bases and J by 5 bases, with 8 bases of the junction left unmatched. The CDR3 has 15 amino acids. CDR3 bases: TGTGCCAGTAGTCTGGCGGGAGTGGTGACCGGGGAGCTGTTTTTT. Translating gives CASSLAGVVTGELFF.

CDR3 DNA: TGTGCCAGTAGTAACGTAGCTACCTACGAGCAGTACTTC. This sequence encodes CASSNVATYEQYF. This rearrangement joins TRBV19 to TRBJ2-7; D remains unclear. Germline V gene sequence: CDR1 LNHDA, CDR2 SQIVND (reference sequence). This CDR3 comprises 13 residues. V shed 4 bases and J shed 2 bases, with 9 bases lying between them. Combining the CDR3 with reference TRBV19 and TRBJ2-7 gives the whole variable domain DGGITQSPKYLFRKEGQNVTLSCEQNLNHDAMYWYRQDPGQGLRLIYYSQIVNDFQKGDIAEGYSVSREKKESFPLTVTSAQKNPTAFYLCASSNVATYEQYFGPGTRLTVT.

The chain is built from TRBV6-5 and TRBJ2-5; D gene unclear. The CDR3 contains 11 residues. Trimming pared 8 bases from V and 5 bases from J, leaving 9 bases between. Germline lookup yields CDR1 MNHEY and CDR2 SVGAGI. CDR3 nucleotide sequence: TGTGCCAGCCGCCGGTCTGAGACCCAGTACTTC. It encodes CASRRSETQYF.

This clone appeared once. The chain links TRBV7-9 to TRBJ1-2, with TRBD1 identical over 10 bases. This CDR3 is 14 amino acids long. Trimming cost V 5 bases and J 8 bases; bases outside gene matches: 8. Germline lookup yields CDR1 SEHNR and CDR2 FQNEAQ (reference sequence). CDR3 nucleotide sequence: TGTGCCAGCAGCCATCCCGGGACAGGGGACGGCTACACCTTC. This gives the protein CASSHPGTGDGYTF.

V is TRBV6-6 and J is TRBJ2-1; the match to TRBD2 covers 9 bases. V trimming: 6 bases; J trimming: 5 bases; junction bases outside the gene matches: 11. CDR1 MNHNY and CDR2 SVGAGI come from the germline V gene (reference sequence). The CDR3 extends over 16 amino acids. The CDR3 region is CASSHNAGTSNNEQFF. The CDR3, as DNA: TGTGCCAGCAGCCACAACGCCGGGACTAGCAACAATGAGCAGTTCTTC.

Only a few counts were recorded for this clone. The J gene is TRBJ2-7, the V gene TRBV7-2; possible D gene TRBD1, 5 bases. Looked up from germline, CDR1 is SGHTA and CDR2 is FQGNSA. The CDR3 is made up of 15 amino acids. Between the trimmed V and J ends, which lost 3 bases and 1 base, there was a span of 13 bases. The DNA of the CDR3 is TGTGCCAGCAGCTTGATAGGGGTCGCTTCCTACGAGCAGTACTTC. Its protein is CASSLIGVASYEQYF. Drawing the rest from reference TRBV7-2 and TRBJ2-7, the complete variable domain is GAGVSQSPSNKVTEKGKDVELRCDPISGHTALYWYRQSLGQGLEFLIYFQGNSAPDKSGLPSDRFSAERTGGSVSTLTIQRTQQEDSAVYLCASSLIGVASYEQYFGPGTRLTVT.

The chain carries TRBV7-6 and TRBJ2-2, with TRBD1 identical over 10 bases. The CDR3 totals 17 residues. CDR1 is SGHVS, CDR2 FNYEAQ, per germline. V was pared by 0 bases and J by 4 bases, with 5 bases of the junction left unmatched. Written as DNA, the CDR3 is TGTGCCAGCAGCTTAGCCGGACAGGGGGTCGGCACCGGGGAGCTGTTTTTT. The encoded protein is CASSLAGQGVGTGELFF. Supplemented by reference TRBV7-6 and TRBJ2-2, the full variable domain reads GAGVSQSPRYKVTKRGQDVALRCDPISGHVSLYWYRQALGQGPEFLTYFNYEAQQDKSGLPNDRFSAERPEGSISTLTIQRTEQRDSAMYRCASSLAGQGVGTGELFFGEGSRLTVL.

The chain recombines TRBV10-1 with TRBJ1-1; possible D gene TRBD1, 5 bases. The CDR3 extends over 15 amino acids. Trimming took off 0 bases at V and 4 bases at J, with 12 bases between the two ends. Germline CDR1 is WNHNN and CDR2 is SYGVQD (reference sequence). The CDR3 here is CASSESADGGTEAFF. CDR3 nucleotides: TGCGCCAGCAGTGAGTCTGCGGACGGGGGCACTGAAGCTTTCTTT.

CDR3 bases: TGTGCCAGCAGCAGAGGACAGGCGAGCACAGATACGCAGTATTTT. Translating it yields CASSRGQASTDTQYF. The gene calls are TRBV3-1 (or the pseudogene TRBV3-2) and TRBJ2-3, with 7 positions matching TRBD1. The CDR3 length is 15 residues. In germline, CDR1 is LGHDT, CDR2 YNNKEL (reference sequence). The V and J ends lost 5 bases and 0 bases, in that order; junction bases with no gene match: 5.

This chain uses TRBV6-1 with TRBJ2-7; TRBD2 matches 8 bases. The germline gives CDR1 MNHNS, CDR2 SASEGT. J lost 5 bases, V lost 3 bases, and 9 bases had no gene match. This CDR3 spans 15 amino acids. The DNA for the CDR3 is TGTGCCAGCAGTGAGACGGGGGGGTATTGGGACGAGCAGTACTTC. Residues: CASSETGGYWDEQYF.

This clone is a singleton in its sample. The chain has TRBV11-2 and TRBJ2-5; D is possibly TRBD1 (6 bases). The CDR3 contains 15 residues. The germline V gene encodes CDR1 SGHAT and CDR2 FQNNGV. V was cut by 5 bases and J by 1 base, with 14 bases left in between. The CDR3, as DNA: TGTGCCAGCAGCCTTGCGAGGGGGTCCCAAGAGACCCAGTACTTC. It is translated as CASSLARGSQETQYF.

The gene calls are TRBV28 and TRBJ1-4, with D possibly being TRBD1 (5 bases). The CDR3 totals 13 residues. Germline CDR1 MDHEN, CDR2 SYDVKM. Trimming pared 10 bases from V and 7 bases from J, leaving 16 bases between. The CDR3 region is CATDWGEGEKLFF. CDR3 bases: TGTGCCACCGACTGGGGGGAAGGTGAAAAACTGTTTTTT.

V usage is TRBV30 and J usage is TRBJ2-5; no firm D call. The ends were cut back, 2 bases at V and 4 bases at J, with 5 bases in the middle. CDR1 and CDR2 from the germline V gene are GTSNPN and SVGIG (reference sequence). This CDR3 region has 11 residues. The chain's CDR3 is CAWSLSETQYF. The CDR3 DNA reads TGTGCCTGGAGTCTTTCAGAGACCCAGTACTTC.

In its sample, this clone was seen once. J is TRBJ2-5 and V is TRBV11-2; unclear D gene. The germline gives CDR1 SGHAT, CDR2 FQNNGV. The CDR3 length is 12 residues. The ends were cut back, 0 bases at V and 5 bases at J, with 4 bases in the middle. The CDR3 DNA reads TGTGCCAGCAGCTTAGATCTGGAGACCCAGTACTTC. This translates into CASSLDLETQYF.

In nucleotides, the CDR3 is TGCGCCAGCAGCCCCTTACTAGCTACCGAGGGAAATGAGCAGTTCTTC. Amino acid sequence: CASSPLLATEGNEQFF. The rearrangement links TRBV4-1 to TRBJ2-1; TRBD2 is a possible D gene (6 bases). Germline V gene data show CDR1 as MGHRA and CDR2 as YSYEKL. With 4 bases removed from V and 7 bases from J, the gap between germline ends came to 20 bases. This CDR3 is built from 16 residues.